These T cell receptor beta chains were read from a single sample in a study of blood T cell repertoires in COVID-19. The protocol was immunoSEQ multiplex PCR, while the TCRdb copy is restricted to in-frame clones and leaves out a portion. The table has 300,000 to 350,000 clones, around nine tenths seen once. The material sequenced was PBMCs or T cells enriched from blood (not recorded which). Every receptor here comes from a man aged 25 to 45 who had recovered from COVID-19. Both conserved end residues are part of each CDR3. D genes are given only for firm matches. Clone size, where shown, is once, few, many, or a class for clones that have expanded.

J gene	clone size	V gene	D gene	CDR3 protein	CDR3 DNA
TRBJ2-2	.	TRBV7-2	TRBD1	CASSLGDSDTRELFF	TGTGCCAGCAGCTTAGGGGACAGCGACACGAGGGAGCTGTTTTTT
TRBJ1-5	few	TRBV28	TRBD1	CASGTGGRNQPQHF	TGTGCCAGCGGGACAGGGGGCCGTAATCAGCCCCAGCATTTT
TRBJ1-1	.	TRBV7-2	.	CASSRSGGAFF	TGTGCCAGCAGCCGTAGCGGAGGAGCTTTCTTT
TRBJ1-5	.	TRBV4-2	.	CASSQAARGNQPQHF	TGTGCCAGCAGCCAAGCGGCCAGAGGTAATCAGCCCCAGCATTTT
TRBJ2-1	.	TRBV20-1	.	CSASEWAWEQFF	TGCAGTGCTAGTGAGTGGGCTTGGGAGCAGTTCTTC
TRBJ2-2	.	TRBV5-1	TRBD2	CASSPGLAGRTGELFF	TGCGCCAGCAGCCCCGGACTAGCGGGGAGAACCGGGGAGCTGTTTTTT
TRBJ1-4	.	TRBV12-3/TRBV12-4	.	CASSFDSGEKLFF	TGTGCCAGCAGTTTTGACAGTGGCGAAAAACTGTTTTTT
TRBJ1-5	.	TRBV3-1/TRBV3-2	.	CASSLQGYNQPQHF	TGTGCCAGCAGCCTGCAGGGCTACAATCAGCCCCAGCATTTT
TRBJ2-7	once	TRBV25-1	TRBD1	CASSEYRTGTYEQYF	TGTGCCAGCAGTGAATACAGGACAGGAACCTACGAGCAGTACTTC
TRBJ2-1	.	TRBV6-5	.	CASSYGEEDEQFF	TGTGCCAGCAGTTACGGCGAAGAGGATGAGCAGTTCTTC
TRBJ1-5	few	TRBV28	.	CASSSLGNQPQHF	TGTGCCAGCAGTTCTCTTGGCAATCAGCCCCAGCATTTT
TRBJ1-2	.	TRBV25-1	TRBD1	CATHGQGVKNADGYTF	TGTGCCACCCATGGACAGGGGGTGAAGAACGCTGATGGCTACACCTTC
TRBJ1-2	.	TRBV18	TRBD1	CASSPPMDRGYGYTF	TGTGCCAGCTCACCACCCATGGACAGGGGATATGGCTACACCTTC
TRBJ2-3	.	TRBV6-1	TRBD2	CASSDFRGGTDTQYF	TGTGCCAGCAGTGATTTCCGGGGGGGGACAGATACGCAGTATTTT
TRBJ1-5	once	TRBV7-9	.	CASSPNGNQPQHF	TGTGCCAGCAGCCCTAACGGCAATCAGCCCCAGCATTTT
TRBJ1-1	.	TRBV10-3	TRBD1	CAILQGVGTEAFF	TGTGCCATTCTACAGGGGGTGGGCACTGAAGCTTTCTTT
TRBJ1-2	.	TRBV3-1/TRBV3-2	TRBD1	CASSQGTGGSQGYTF	TGTGCCAGCAGCCAGGGGACAGGGGGCTCCCAGGGCTACACCTTC
TRBJ1-4	once	TRBV5-1	.	CASRSGGNEKLFF	TGCGCCAGCAGATCGGGGGGCAATGAAAAACTGTTTTTT
TRBJ1-2	.	TRBV7-9	.	CASSADSTHGYTF	TGTGCCAGCAGCGCCGACAGTACACATGGCTACACCTTC
TRBJ2-5	.	TRBV5-1	TRBD2	CASSLISGDETQYF	TGCGCCAGCAGCTTGATAAGCGGGGACGAGACCCAGTACTTC
TRBJ2-1	.	TRBV7-9	.	CASSLSGGYNEQFF	TGTGCCAGCAGCTTATCCGGGGGCTACAATGAGCAGTTCTTC
TRBJ1-1	.	TRBV3-1/TRBV3-2	TRBD1	CASSQVGPGGEAFF	TGTGCCAGCAGCCAAGTAGGGCCAGGGGGTGAAGCTTTCTTT
TRBJ2-2	.	TRBV6-1	TRBD2	CASSEEDSGGGELFF	TGTGCCAGCAGTGAAGAGGATAGCGGGGGTGGGGAGCTGTTTTTT
TRBJ1-1	.	TRBV5-6	TRBD1	CASSRDRDFNTAFF	TGTGCCAGCAGCCGGGACAGGGATTTTAATACGGCTTTCTTT
TRBJ2-7	.	TRBV7-6	TRBD1	CASSQQGNEQYF	TGTGCCAGCAGCCAACAGGGGAACGAGCAGTACTTC
TRBJ2-1	.	TRBV28	.	CASSLYEIYNEQFF	TGTGCCAGCAGTTTATACGAGATCTACAATGAGCAGTTCTTC
TRBJ2-7	few	TRBV7-9	.	CASSKEAGAHPYEQYF	TGTGCCAGCAGTAAAGAGGCGGGGGCTCATCCCTACGAGCAGTACTTC
TRBJ2-5	.	TRBV9	.	CASSVGIALGETQYF	TGTGCCAGCAGCGTAGGAATAGCATTGGGAGAGACCCAGTACTTC
TRBJ2-7	.	TRBV3-1/TRBV3-2	TRBD2	CASSLGLAGGPYEQYF	TGTGCCAGCAGCCTGGGACTAGCGGGGGGTCCCTACGAGCAGTACTTC
TRBJ1-1	.	TRBV15	.	CATSRGGSGPFEAFF	TGTGCCACCAGCAGAGGTGGGTCTGGGCCCTTTGAAGCTTTCTTT
TRBJ2-7	once	TRBV7-8	.	CASKQANSYEQYF	TGTGCCAGCAAGCAGGCCAACTCCTACGAGCAGTACTTC
TRBJ1-4	once	TRBV4-1	TRBD1	CASSQGQGRNEKLFF	TGCGCCAGCAGCCAAGGACAGGGGCGGAATGAAAAACTGTTTTTT
TRBJ2-3	.	TRBV5-4	.	CASSLTGSTDTQYF	TGTGCCAGCAGCTTGACAGGGAGCACAGATACGCAGTATTTT
TRBJ2-7	.	TRBV9	TRBD2	CASSVGAGGHEQYF	TGTGCCAGCAGCGTAGGTGCGGGGGGACACGAGCAGTACTTC
TRBJ1-5	.	TRBV6-4	.	CASSDYRRGAGQPQHF	TGTGCCAGCAGTGATTACCGACGTGGGGCTGGTCAGCCCCAGCATTTT
TRBJ2-1	once	TRBV15	TRBD2	CATSTGGAYNEQFF	TGTGCCACCAGCACCGGGGGGGCCTACAATGAGCAGTTCTTC
TRBJ1-5	.	TRBV19	.	CASSIDLGGIRNQPQHF	TGTGCCAGTAGTATAGATCTGGGGGGGATCCGCAATCAGCCCCAGCATTTT
TRBJ1-2	.	TRBV20-1	.	CSAAVIHGYTF	TGCAGTGCCGCAGTTATCCATGGCTACACCTTC
TRBJ2-7	.	TRBV27	.	CASRPAGEIYEQYF	TGTGCCAGCAGGCCGGCAGGGGAAATATACGAGCAGTACTTC
TRBJ1-6	once	TRBV5-1	.	CASNDNNSPLHF	TGCGCCAGCAATGACAATAATTCACCCCTCCACTTT